One sample yielded the 19 T cell receptor beta chains listed below, sequenced in a study of regulatory T cells in long-lasting Graves disease. Arm-PCR of CDR3 regions and iRepertoire HTBI primers were the basis on which TCR beta libraries were built. TCRdb reprocessed the multiplex PCR reads with MiXCR, giving one entry per CDR3 protein. The sample includes 500,000 to 700,000 distinct CDR3 sequences, 16% of them seen just once. Time point defined: newly diagnosed GD, antithyroid drugs for less than 3 months. Extracted PBMC RNA gave rise to the TCR library. This sample was shared with a second study, whose subject was T cells in Graves' hyperthyroidism and ophthalmopathy.

The sequencing used peripheral blood mononuclear cells (PBMCs), collected at new diagnosis, from a patient treated with antithyroid drugs. The receptors were gathered from a woman in her twenties or thirties with Graves disease.

In its sample, this clonotype was seen a few times. The rearrangement links TRBV6-4 to TRBJ1-4, with D possibly being TRBD1 (6 bases). V was clipped by 7 bases and J by 8 bases, with 20 bases between them. The CDR3 is 15 amino acids. Germline loops: CDR1 MRHNA, CDR2 SNTAGT. Here the CDR3 reads CASTRQDGPKEKLFF. In DNA, the CDR3 is TGTGCCAGCACCCGACAGGACGGGCCGAAGGAAAAACTGTTTTTT.

V and J are TRBV30 and TRBJ1-2; D gene uncertain. The CDR3 is 16 amino acids. V was pared by 0 bases and J by 5 bases, with 19 bases between. Germline V gene data show CDR1 as GTSNPN and CDR2 as SVGIG (reference sequence). CDR3 region: CAWSVRYTAKLYGYTF. CDR3 DNA sequence: TGTGCCTGGAGTGTACGGTATACGGCTAAACTTTATGGCTACACCTTC.

The chain couples TRBV5-8 to TRBJ1-4; no reliable D call. This CDR3 has 17 residues. Germline CDR1 and CDR2: SGHTS and YDEGEE. Trimming removed 0 bases at V and 4 bases at J, with 16 bases between. The CDR3 DNA follows: TGTGCCAGCAGCTTGGTACCGTCGGTACGGGATAATGAAAAACTGTTTTTT. Translated, it gives CASSLVPSVRDNEKLFF.

The chain uses TRBV11-2 and TRBJ2-3; TRBD2 agrees at 13 bases. V gave up 5 bases and J gave up 5 bases; unmatched junction bases: 10. The germline gives CDR1 SGHAT, CDR2 FQNNGV. CDR3 size: 17 residues. DNA of the CDR3: TGTGCCAGCAGCCTACAGACCGGGACTAGCGGGAAAGATACGCAGTATTTT. Translating it yields CASSLQTGTSGKDTQYF.

This clonotype was recorded once. A read error may be the cause here, since a much bigger clone is one base away. The CDR3 region is CASSLLATTEEQFF. CDR3 sequence (DNA): TGCGCCAGCAGCTTATTAGCGACTACGGAGGAGCAGTTCTTC. V gene TRBV5-1 combines with J gene TRBJ2-1; D possibly corresponds to TRBD2 (5 bases). The CDR3 covers 14 residues. Germline loops: CDR1 SGHRS, CDR2 YFSETQ. Trimming cost V 2 bases and J 10 bases, with 16 bases left between them.

This clonotype was seen at least ten times. The rearrangement links TRBV29-1 to TRBJ2-7, with D perhaps given as TRBD1 or TRBD2 (5 bases each). The CDR3 runs 13 residues. Deletions cut 7 bases from V and 1 base from J, with 14 bases between. The germline CDR1 and CDR2 sequences are SQVTM and ANQGSEA. Written as DNA, the CDR3 is TGCAGCGCAGGGACGGGGCGGTCCTACGAGCAGTACTTC. As protein: CSAGTGRSYEQYF.

This clonotype was counted between two and nine times. The chain couples TRBV27 to TRBJ1-2; TRBD1 matches at 7 bases. There are 14 residues in the CDR3. CDR1 and CDR2 (germline): MNHEY, SMNVEV (reference sequence). The V gene end was trimmed by 3 bases and the J gene end by 8 bases; junction bases not matched to a gene: 9. DNA for the CDR3: TGTGCCAGCAGTTTGAGCCAGGGGGTGAGGGGCTACACCTTC. This sequence encodes CASSLSQGVRGYTF.

Ten or more counts support this clonotype. The chain employs TRBV28 and TRBJ1-1; D gene unclear. There are 15 residues in the CDR3. Deletions cut 8 bases from V and 11 bases from J, with 27 bases between. CDR1 is MDHEN, CDR2 SYDVKM, per germline. The CDR3 protein is CASQKDLGLLRWAFF. The DNA for the CDR3 is TGTGCCAGCCAGAAGGATCTAGGACTGCTCAGATGGGCTTTCTTT.

The V and J genes are TRBV3-1 and TRBJ2-1, with D perhaps matching TRBD1 (5 bases). The germline CDR1 and CDR2 sequences are LGHDT and YNNKEL (reference sequence). The CDR3 totals 11 residues. V lost 0 bases and J lost 12, with 6 bases in between. The CDR3 sequence is CASSQDRAQFF. The CDR3 nucleotides read TGTGCCAGCAGCCAAGACAGGGCGCAGTTCTTC.

This clonotype was counted many times. V and J are TRBV20-1 and TRBJ1-1; D not resolved. CDR1 is DFQATT, CDR2 SNEGSKA, per germline (reference sequence). Trimming left V 1 base short and J 2 bases short, with 17 bases between. The CDR3 is 16 residues long. CDR3 residues: CSARAFSIAHNTEAFF. The CDR3 DNA reads as TGCAGTGCTAGAGCCTTCTCGATCGCACATAACACTGAAGCTTTCTTT.

The CDR3 coding sequence is TGCAGCGTGGCAGGGAACTATGGCTACACCTTC. It encodes CSVAGNYGYTF. The V gene is TRBV29-1, the J gene TRBJ1-2; the D gene is possibly TRBD1 (5 bases). CDR3 length: 11 amino acids. With 6 bases removed from V and 2 bases from J, the gap between germline ends came to 7 bases. Germline V gives CDR1 SQVTM, CDR2 ANQGSEA. The full variable domain, its missing parts supplied by reference TRBV29-1 and TRBJ1-2, is SAVISQKPSRDICQRGTSLTIQCQVDSQVTMMFWYRQQPGQSLTLIATANQGSEATYESGFVIDKFPISRPNLTFSTLTVSNMSPEDSSIYLCSVAGNYGYTFGSGTRLTVV.

V usage is TRBV20-1 and J usage is TRBJ2-2; tentative D call: TRBD2 (5 bases). Trimming removed 0 bases from V and 5 bases from J, with 10 bases in between. Germline V gene sequence: CDR1 DFQATT, CDR2 SNEGSKA (reference sequence). This CDR3 is built from 14 residues. The CDR3 sequence: CSARDPRATGELFF. The CDR3 DNA follows: TGCAGTGCTAGAGACCCGCGGGCGACCGGGGAGCTGTTTTTT.

In this sample, this clonotype turned up many times. This chain joins TRBV2 and TRBJ1-2, with no clear D. The germline V and J ends were trimmed by 2 bases and 0 bases, with 7 bases remaining between them. The CDR3 totals 14 residues. CDR1 and CDR2 from the germline V gene are SNHLY and FYNNEI. The CDR3 sequence: CASSELAANYGYTF. CDR3 bases: TGTGCCAGCAGTGAATTGGCAGCTAACTATGGCTACACCTTC.

This clonotype was picked up a small number of times. This chain links TRBV27 with TRBJ2-1; TRBD2 might be the D (5 bases). Germline-derived CDR1 and CDR2 are MNHEY and SMNVEV (reference sequence). The ends were cut back, 4 bases at V and 9 bases at J, with 19 bases in the middle. The CDR3 loop spans 15 amino acids. CDR3 DNA: TGTGCCAGCAGTTCCGCTTTGTCGACTAAGTCTGAGCAGTTCTTC. This gives the protein CASSSALSTKSEQFF.

V usage is TRBV4-1 and J usage is TRBJ2-2; D perhaps matches TRBD2 (5 bases). The CDR3 spans 14 residues. Germline-derived CDR1 and CDR2 are MGHRA and YSYEKL. V lost 3 bases, J lost 4 bases, and 9 bases lay in between. In DNA, the CDR3 is TGCGCCAGCAGCCAGCGCGGGCTCACCGGGGAGCTGTTTTTT. Translated: CASSQRGLTGELFF.

For this clonotype: At one end, the junction sequence differs from germline, possibly due to a read error. The chain is built from TRBV7-2 and TRBJ2-4; 7 nucleotides agree with TRBD1. This CDR3 comprises 12 residues. Per the germline V gene, CDR1 is SGHTA and CDR2 is FQGNSA. CDR3 bases: TGTGCCAGCAGCCCTCTTCCGGGACAGCCTTGCTTC. It is translated as CASSPLPGQPCF.

This clonotype was recorded many times. This rearrangement joins TRBV7-9 to TRBJ2-7, with 13 bases identical to TRBD2. This CDR3 contains 16 residues. Per germline, CDR1 SEHNR and CDR2 FQNEAQ (reference sequence). Unmatched junction bases numbered 6, after V lost 5 bases and J lost 2 bases. CDR3 sequence (DNA): TGTGCCAGCAGCGGGACTAGCGGGGTGCCTACCTACGAGCAGTACTTC. Protein: CASSGTSGVPTYEQYF.

This clonotype was seen ten or more times. This rearrangement joins TRBV11-2 to TRBJ2-1; 11 bases map to TRBD2. J was trimmed by 9 bases and V by 3 bases; bases with no gene match: 7. This CDR3 region has 15 residues. Germline loops: CDR1 SGHAT, CDR2 FQNNGV. The CDR3 sequence: CASSFGTSGSTEQFF. The CDR3 nucleotides are TGTGCCAGCAGCTTCGGCACTAGCGGGAGTACTGAGCAGTTCTTC.

The sample holds many counts of this clonotype. The V call is TRBV6-1, the J call TRBJ2-7; perhaps D is TRBD1 or TRBD2 (5 bases each). The germline V gene encodes CDR1 MNHNS and CDR2 SASEGT. This CDR3 has 13 residues. The V end lost 8 bases, the J end lost 6 bases, and 17 bases lay between the germline ends. This CDR3 is CASGGRTSFEQYF. CDR3 bases: TGTGCCAGCGGGGGACGGACCTCTTTCGAGCAGTACTTC.